The text below deals with one T cell receptor beta chain. Indicated time point: newly diagnosed GD, antithyroid drugs for less than 3 months. PBMC RNA was the source of the TCR library. In each case, Graves' disease was diagnosed per American Thyroid Association guidelines. This sample stems from a study of regulatory T cells in long-lasting Graves disease. HTBI primers from iRepertoire and Arm-PCR of CDR3 regions yielded the TCR beta libraries. TCRdb itself ran the multiplex PCR reads through MiXCR, one entry per CDR3 protein. The sample records 250,000 to 300,000 distinct CDR3 sequences, about 17% being singletons. The V end lost 3 bases, the J end lost 5 bases, and 12 bases lay between the germline ends. The CDR3 consists of 14 residues. In germline, CDR1 is SNHLY, CDR2 FYNNEI. These data were likewise used in another study, on T cells in Graves' hyperthyroidism and ophthalmopathy. That source notes: In the first-round RT-PCR of the TCR CDR3, the HTBI primer set was used. Ophthalmopathy and stable hyperthyroidism were separated by a 13 V-J model.

Sample: peripheral blood mononuclear cells (PBMCs), taken at new diagnosis, from a patient treated with antithyroid drugs. V and J are TRBV2 and TRBJ2-3, with D tentatively TRBD1 or TRBD2 (6 bases each). The source is a woman in her 30s with Graves disease. The CDR3 DNA reads TGTGCCAGCAGTGAGACGGGGGCAGAAGATACGCAGTATTTT. This translates into CASSETGAEDTQYF.